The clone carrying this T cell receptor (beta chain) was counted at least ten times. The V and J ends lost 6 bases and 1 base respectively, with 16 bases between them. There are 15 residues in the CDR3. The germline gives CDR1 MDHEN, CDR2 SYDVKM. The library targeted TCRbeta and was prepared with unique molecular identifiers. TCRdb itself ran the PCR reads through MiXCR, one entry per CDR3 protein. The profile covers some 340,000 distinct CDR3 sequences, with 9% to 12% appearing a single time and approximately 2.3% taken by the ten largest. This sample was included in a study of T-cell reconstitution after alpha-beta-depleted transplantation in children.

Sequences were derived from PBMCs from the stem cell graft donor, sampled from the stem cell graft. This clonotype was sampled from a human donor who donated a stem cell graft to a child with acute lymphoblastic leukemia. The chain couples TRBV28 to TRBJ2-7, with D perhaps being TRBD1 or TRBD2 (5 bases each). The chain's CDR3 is CASRLSGTESYEQYF. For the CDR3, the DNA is TGTGCCAGCAGGCTGTCCGGGACCGAGTCCTACGAGCAGTACTTC.